The rows below give T cell receptor beta chains drawn from one sample of a study of OX40 agonist ivuxolimab in advanced cancers. Clones were read by immunoSEQ multiplex PCR, and TCRdb kept only the in-frame ones, dropping some. Among tens of thousands of clones, roughly nine tenths were seen once, and the ten largest hold 0.51%. Specimen: CD4+ or CD8+ T cells sorted from blood, collected in a trial of the OX40 agonist ivuxolimab. The receptors stem from an adult with an advanced solid tumor such as melanoma, head and neck, liver or kidney cancer. Both conserved end residues are part of each CDR3. The order of the fields is J gene, clone size, D gene, V gene, CDR3 DNA, CDR3 protein. The D gene is left open where the match is weak. Not every row has a clone size; where given, it reads once, few, many or a size class.

TRBJ2-2 | NA | NA | TRBV11-3 | TGTGCCAGCAGCTTACTCCCCGGGGAGCTGTTTTTT | CASSLLPGELFF
TRBJ2-1 | NA | NA | TRBV28 | TGTGCCAGCAGTTTTAATCCGCGGGGATACAATGAGCAGTTCTTC | CASSFNPRGYNEQFF
TRBJ2-7 | once | NA | TRBV6-4 | TGTGCCAACCCGGGACCGACCCGCTCCTACGAGCAGTACTTC | CANPGPTRSYEQYF
TRBJ2-2 | NA | NA | TRBV6-8 | TGTGCCACCGCCCGTGGTTCTAACACCGGGGAGCTGTTTTTT | CATARGSNTGELFF
TRBJ2-1 | NA | NA | TRBV19 | TGTGCCAGTAGCAGGACAGCAAGCTCCTACAATGAGCAGTTCTTC | CASSRTASSYNEQFF
TRBJ1-3 | NA | NA | TRBV7-5 | TGTGCCAGAATCGCGGGGCCCCCGGGGGCGCGAAACACCATATATTTT | CARIAGPPGARNTIYF
TRBJ1-3 | NA | NA | TRBV11-3 | TGTGCCAGCAGCCCTACGAGCGGAAACACCATATATTTT | CASSPTSGNTIYF
TRBJ2-5 | NA | TRBD1 | TRBV6-6 | TGTGCCAGCAGTTACACAGGGGCCGGGGAGACCCAGTACTTC | CASSYTGAGETQYF
TRBJ1-1 | once | NA | TRBV7-2 | TGTGCCAGCAGCTCATACCTGAACACTGAAGCTTTCTTT | CASSSYLNTEAFF
TRBJ2-7 | NA | NA | TRBV9 | TGTGCCAGCACTTTCCAGGCTAGTTTCGGGGAGCAGTACTTC | CASTFQASFGEQYF
TRBJ2-7 | NA | TRBD2 | TRBV5-1 | TGCGCCAGCAGCTTGGGGGTAGCGGGAGGCCCTCCCTACGAGCAGTACTTC | CASSLGVAGGPPYEQYF
TRBJ2-3 | NA | TRBD2 | TRBV7-8 | TGTGCCAGCAGCCCGCACCGACTAGCGGGGGGACCCACCTATACGCAGTATTTT | CASSPHRLAGGPTYTQYF
TRBJ2-7 | NA | TRBD1 | TRBV7-9 | TGTGCCAGCAGCTATTTTGGACAGGGGGCGCGAGGGGAGCAGTACTTC | CASSYFGQGARGEQYF
TRBJ1-2 | NA | NA | TRBV6-6 | TGTGCCAGCAGTTACCCGAACCGACACCCCGTCTATGGCTACACCTTC | CASSYPNRHPVYGYTF
TRBJ2-7 | NA | NA | TRBV7-8 | TGTGCCAGCAGCTTAGAAAGGGGTAGGCCCTACGAGCAGTACTTC | CASSLERGRPYEQYF
TRBJ2-3 | NA | NA | TRBV7-3 | TGTGCCAGCAGCCAAGAGGGGGCAGATACGCAGTATTTT | CASSQEGADTQYF
TRBJ2-7 | NA | NA | TRBV5-1 | TGCGCCAGCAGCTTGAGTCCGTCCTACGAGCAGTACTTC | CASSLSPSYEQYF
TRBJ2-1 | NA | NA | TRBV10-3 | TGTGCCATCAGTGAGGTAGCCAATGAGCAGTTCTTC | CAISEVANEQFF
TRBJ1-5 | NA | NA | TRBV11-3 | TGTGCCAGCAGCTTTTGGGGCGGACAGACAGATCAGCCCCAGCATTTT | CASSFWGGQTDQPQHF
TRBJ2-5 | NA | NA | TRBV5-1 | TGCGCCAGCAGCCCAAGACCGGCATACCAAGAGACCCAGTACTTC | CASSPRPAYQETQYF
TRBJ2-1 | NA | NA | TRBV6-6 | TGTGCCAGCAAGTCAGATTTCAATGAGCAGTTCTTC | CASKSDFNEQFF
TRBJ2-7 | NA | NA | TRBV7-2 | TGTGCCAGCAGCTCGCAGGGATACGAGCAGTACTTC | CASSSQGYEQYF